These T cell receptor beta chains were read from a single sample in a study of cytomegalovirus exposure and HLA in healthy donors. TCRdb keeps only in-frame clones here, not all; method: immunoSEQ multiplex PCR. The data include 120,000 to 150,000 clones; the top ten clones carry 2% to 2.5%. Material for sequencing was PBMCs. The origin of the receptors is a woman aged 18-29 years in good health and CMV-seronegative. The CDR3 runs from the conserved cysteine through the conserved F or W. Each record gives: D gene, J gene, V gene, CDR3 protein, CDR3 DNA. The D gene is left open where the match is weak.

. | TRBJ2-3 | TRBV6-1 | CASSDVGRGLTDTQYF | TGTGCCAGCAGTGATGTCGGCAGGGGCCTCACAGATACGCAGTATTTT
. | TRBJ1-4 | TRBV5-1 | CASSPSVTNEKLFF | TGCGCCAGCAGCCCCAGTGTAACTAATGAAAAACTGTTTTTT
. | TRBJ1-1 | TRBV4-1 | CASSREGNEAFF | TGCGCCAGCAGCCGGGAGGGAAATGAAGCTTTCTTT
. | TRBJ2-7 | TRBV28 | CASSSSSYEQYF | TGTGCCAGCAGTTCCAGCTCCTACGAGCAGTACTTC
TRBD2 | TRBJ2-5 | TRBV5-1 | CASSPGLAGRPYQETQYF | TGCGCCAGCAGCCCCGGACTAGCGGGACGGCCTTACCAAGAGACCCAGTACTTC
TRBD1 | TRBJ1-5 | TRBV19 | CASSILGTVSNQPQHF | TGTGCCAGTAGTATCCTCGGGACAGTTAGCAATCAGCCCCAGCATTTT
. | TRBJ2-4 | TRBV15 | CATSNGIKNIQYF | TGTGCCACCAGCAACGGGATAAAAAACATTCAGTACTTC
TRBD1 | TRBJ2-2 | TRBV11-3 | CASSSGTGFTGELFF | TGTGCCAGCAGCTCCGGGACAGGGTTCACCGGGGAGCTGTTTTTT
. | TRBJ1-5 | TRBV7-2 | CASSLALAGANQPQHF | TGTGCCAGCAGCTTAGCGCTGGCAGGGGCCAATCAGCCCCAGCATTTT
TRBD1 | TRBJ2-5 | TRBV5-6 | CASSLPGTGGQETQYF | TGTGCCAGCAGCCTACCCGGGACAGGGGGCCAAGAGACCCAGTACTTC
TRBD2 | TRBJ2-3 | TRBV19 | CASRSASGSAADTQYF | TGTGCCAGTAGAAGTGCTAGCGGGAGTGCCGCAGATACGCAGTATTTT
. | TRBJ1-2 | TRBV5-1 | CASSLGQIPNYGYTF | TGCGCCAGCAGCTTGGGACAGATACCCAACTATGGCTACACCTTC
. | TRBJ1-5 | TRBV30 | CAWSGGGGGGNQPQHF | TGTGCCTGGAGTGGAGGTGGAGGGGGGGGCAATCAGCCCCAGCATTTT
. | TRBJ1-2 | TRBV6-5 | CASSPDETGNGYTF | TGTGCCAGCAGCCCTGATGAGACCGGGAATGGCTACACCTTC
TRBD1 | TRBJ2-3 | TRBV5-1 | CASSLGVDRGGDTQYF | TGCGCCAGCAGCTTGGGTGTGGACAGGGGAGGAGATACGCAGTATTTT
TRBD1 | TRBJ1-2 | TRBV30 | CAGHRGLDGYTF | TGTGCCGGACACAGGGGTTTGGATGGCTACACCTTC
TRBD2 | TRBJ2-1 | TRBV7-2 | CASSLLAGAGEQFF | TGTGCCAGCAGCCTATTAGCGGGAGCGGGTGAGCAGTTCTTC
TRBD1 | TRBJ1-2 | TRBV7-3 | CASSPGTGGSYGYTF | TGTGCCAGCAGCCCAGGGACAGGGGGCAGCTATGGCTACACCTTC
. | TRBJ2-3 | TRBV30 | CAWNGGVGTDTQYF | TGTGCCTGGAACGGGGGAGTCGGCACAGATACGCAGTATTTT
. | TRBJ2-5 | TRBV11-2 | CASSFGGIQETQYF | TGTGCCAGCAGCTTCGGCGGGATACAAGAGACCCAGTACTTC
. | TRBJ1-4 | TRBV9 | CASSVQGSATNEKLFF | TGTGCCAGCAGCGTACAGGGATCTGCAACTAATGAAAAACTGTTTTTT
. | TRBJ1-2 | TRBV27 | CASSFTTAANYGYTF | TGTGCCAGCAGTTTTACGACAGCAGCTAACTATGGCTACACCTTC
. | TRBJ2-5 | TRBV27 | CASGRSETQYF | TGTGCCAGCGGTCGGAGTGAGACCCAGTACTTC
TRBD2 | TRBJ2-5 | TRBV4-1 | CASSQEGGIVETQYF | TGCGCCAGCAGCCAAGAGGGAGGGATAGTAGAGACCCAGTACTTC
TRBD2 | TRBJ2-1 | TRBV7-7 | CASSLVSGGLNEQFF | TGTGCCAGCAGCTTAGTTAGCGGGGGTTTGAATGAGCAGTTCTTC
. | TRBJ1-5 | TRBV30 | CAWSVPGGDQPQHF | TGTGCCTGGAGTGTACCGGGAGGGGATCAGCCCCAGCATTTT
. | TRBJ1-5 | TRBV7-9 | CASSIWENQPQHF | TGTGCCAGCAGCATCTGGGAGAATCAGCCCCAGCATTTT
TRBD2 | TRBJ2-1 | TRBV5-1 | CASSALPGLAGDNEQFF | TGCGCCAGCAGCGCGCTACCGGGACTAGCGGGTGACAATGAGCAGTTCTTC
. | TRBJ2-2 | TRBV19 | CASSVGGPGELFF | TGTGCCAGTTCGGTGGGAGGACCCGGGGAGCTGTTTTTT
TRBD1 | TRBJ1-2 | TRBV29-1 | CSVISTGDYGYTF | TGCAGCGTTATATCGACAGGGGACTATGGCTACACCTTC
. | TRBJ2-6 | TRBV6-1 | CASSVESGAGANVLTF | TGTGCCAGCAGTGTTGAGTCTGGTGCTGGGGCCAACGTCCTGACTTTC
TRBD2 | TRBJ2-2 | TRBV25-1 | CASSAPSGRGTGELFF | TGTGCCAGCAGTGCCCCTAGCGGGAGGGGAACCGGGGAGCTGTTTTTT
TRBD1 | TRBJ1-2 | TRBV23-1 | CASSQMFTGQGVSNYGYTF | TGCGCCAGCAGTCAGATGTTTACGGGACAGGGAGTCTCTAACTATGGCTACACCTTC
. | TRBJ2-4 | TRBV2 | CASGSAGGKNIQYF | TGTGCCAGCGGATCGGCCGGGGGCAAAAACATTCAGTACTTC
. | TRBJ2-2 | TRBV11-2 | CASSPFRRGQGYSTGELFF | TGTGCCAGCAGCCCCTTTCGGCGGGGGCAGGGCTATAGCACCGGGGAGCTGTTTTTT
. | TRBJ2-7 | TRBV6-6 | CASAPGTSYEQYF | TGTGCCAGCGCCCCAGGGACTTCCTACGAGCAGTACTTC
. | TRBJ2-1 | TRBV2 | CASSESLSYNEQFF | TGTGCCAGCAGTGAATCCCTGTCTTACAATGAGCAGTTCTTC
. | TRBJ1-5 | TRBV5-5 | CASSFGLTNQPQHF | TGTGCCAGCAGCTTTGGGCTGACCAATCAGCCCCAGCATTTT
TRBD1 | TRBJ2-3 | TRBV19 | CASSSPRQGTTDTQYF | TGTGCCAGTAGTTCCCCAAGACAGGGGACCACAGATACGCAGTATTTT
. | TRBJ2-4 | TRBV5-1 | CASSFGGAKNIQYF | TGCGCCAGCAGCTTCGGTGGAGCCAAAAACATTCAGTACTTC
TRBD1 | TRBJ2-7 | TRBV5-1 | CASSFTQGAIYEQYF | TGCGCCAGCAGCTTCACCCAGGGGGCGATCTACGAGCAGTACTTC
TRBD1 | TRBJ1-1 | TRBV19 | CASSMSGQVFGAFF | TGTGCCAGTAGTATGTCGGGACAGGTTTTCGGAGCTTTCTTT